This record covers a single TCR beta chain. What it binds is not known. The data belong to a study of Graves' ophthalmopathy and Graves' hyperthyroidism. Scientists amplified the TCR beta CDR3 regions from RNA transcripts. The authors performed first-round RT-PCR with HTBI primers and then a second-round multiplex PCR. Each CDR3 protein gets one entry after TCRdb re-called the multiplex PCR reads with MiXCR. The sample carries hundreds of thousands of distinct CDR3 sequences, about 41% recorded once. Ophthalmopathy donors' eye disease showed moderate-to-severe activity, CAS of at least 3, NOSPECS of at least 4 and duration under 3 months. Orbital computed tomography, thyroid ultrasound, TRAb, serum thyroxine and clinical symptoms formed the basis of diagnosis. Study-wide points: Blood was where most expanded thyroid clonotypes above 0.001 frequency also turned up.

Germline V gene lookup returns CDR1 MGHDK and CDR2 SYGVNS. The CDR3 is 15 amino acids. Trimming shortened V by 4 bases and J by 2 bases, and 15 bases separated the two germline ends. The sample consisted of peripheral blood. V and J are TRBV25-1 and TRBJ2-7, with D hard to call. The sequence came from an adult man with Graves' ophthalmopathy. The CDR3 reads CASSARDSGAYEQYF. Here the CDR3 DNA reads TGTGCCAGCAGTGCTAGAGATTCCGGAGCCTACGAGCAGTACTTC.